A selection of T cell receptor beta chains follows, all from one sample in a study of shared clonotypes between healthy human individuals. Measured with immunoSEQ multiplex PCR; TCRdb has only the in-frame clones, and not every one. The top ten clones hold roughly 1.2% of a sample with over a million clones, roughly 96% of them seen once. Sequenced: naive CD4+ T cells sorted from blood. The receptors were gathered from a man aged 25 to 40 in good health. Each CDR3 is given without its conserved first and last residue.

TRBV28	TRBJ1-1	ASSGQVGTEAF
TRBV4-3	TRBJ1-2	ASSQELPLSSGYT
TRBV5-1	TRBJ1-1	ASSWDKNTEAF
TRBV7-2	TRBJ2-1	ASSLGGPTYGQF
TRBV25-1	TRBJ2-1	ASSDWRNEQF
TRBV30	TRBJ1-4	AWSARGEKLF
TRBV19	TRBJ2-1	ASIGGYNEQF
TRBV9	TRBJ2-1	ASSGVLGYNEQF
TRBV7-9	TRBJ2-7	ASSRSGGSEEQY
TRBV25-1	TRBJ2-1	ASSGYNEQF
TRBV2	TRBJ1-1	ASTGPTNTEAF
TRBV5-1	TRBJ2-6	ASSPAAIGISGANVLT
TRBV28	TRBJ2-5	ASRLSLQETQY
TRBV28	TRBJ2-7	ASLGQGEARAYEQY
TRBV6-1	TRBJ2-6	ASSEALRATGANVLT
TRBV11-3	TRBJ2-1	ASSLEGVHNEQF
TRBV20-1	TRBJ1-2	SARGREGYT
TRBV15	TRBJ2-1	ATSKGTASYNEQF
TRBV5-1	TRBJ2-7	ASSFRGDYYEQY